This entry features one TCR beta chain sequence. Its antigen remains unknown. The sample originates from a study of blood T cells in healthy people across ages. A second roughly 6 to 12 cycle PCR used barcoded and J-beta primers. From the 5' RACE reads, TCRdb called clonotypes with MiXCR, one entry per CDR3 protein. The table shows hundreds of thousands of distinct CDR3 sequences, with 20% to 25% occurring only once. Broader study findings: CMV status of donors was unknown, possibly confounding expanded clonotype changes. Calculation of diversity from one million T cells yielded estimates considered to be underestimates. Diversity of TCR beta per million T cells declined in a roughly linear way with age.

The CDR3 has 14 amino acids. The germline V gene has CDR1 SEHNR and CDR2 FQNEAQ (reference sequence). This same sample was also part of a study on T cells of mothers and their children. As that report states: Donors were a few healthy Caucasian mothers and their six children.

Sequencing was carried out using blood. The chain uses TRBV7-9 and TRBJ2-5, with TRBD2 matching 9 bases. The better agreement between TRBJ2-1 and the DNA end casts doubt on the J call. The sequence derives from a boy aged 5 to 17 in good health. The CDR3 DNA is TGTGCCAGCAGCTTTAGCGGGGGCGGGTATGAGCAGTTCTTC. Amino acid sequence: CASSFSGGGYEQFF.